This TCR beta chain was sequenced in a study of blood T cell repertoires in COVID-19. Looking at the study overall: T cells, B-cell-depleted T cells, or PBMCs provided the cDNA or gDNA that served as material.

Cohorts were assigned according to the clinical history that participants reported. V shed 4 bases and J shed 1 base, with 6 bases lying between them. The CDR3 is 14 amino acids. The germline V gene has CDR1 SGHRS and CDR2 YFSETQ. This clone has only a few counts. Sequencing was performed with immunoSEQ multiplex PCR; in TCRdb, only in-frame clones are kept and a portion is missing. Of roughly 200,000 clones listed, around 85% were seen once; the top ten hold 5% to 8%. The chain is built from TRBV5-1 and TRBJ2-6, with no clear D. This receptor was obtained from a man aged 40-49 years who had recovered from COVID-19. Specimen: PBMCs or T cells enriched from blood (not recorded which). DNA of the CDR3: TGCGCCAGCAGCCAAAATTCTGGGGCCAACGTCCTGACTTTC. As protein: CASSQNSGANVLTF. The whole variable domain, filled in from reference TRBV5-1 and TRBJ2-6, reads KAGVTQTPRYLIKTRGQQVTLSCSPISGHRSVSWYQQTPGQGLQFLFEYFSETQRNKGNFPGRFSGRQFSNSRSEMNVSTLELGDSALYLCASSQNSGANVLTFGAGSRLTVL.